The 27 T cell receptor beta chains in this list originate from one sample, sequenced in a study of vaccination and CD4 T cells after COVID-19. Noted treatment: 10-day PBMC culture with coronavirus spike peptide pools or control peptides (ViraFEST assay). The Oncomine TCR Beta short-read assay was applied to DNA of cultured CD4+ T cells. In TCRdb, the PCR reads were re-called with MiXCR into one record per CDR3 protein. The table lists some 14,000 distinct CDR3 sequences, around a fifth of them singletons. What these receptors recognize is not known. Sequencing input: cultured CD4+ T cells from blood. The source of these receptors is a human donor with COVID-19.

V and J are TRBV6-4 and TRBJ2-2, with 14 positions matching TRBD2. Trimming cost V 8 bases and J 2 bases; bases outside gene matches: 1. This CDR3 comprises 15 residues. Germline values: CDR1 MRHNA, CDR2 SNTAGT. CDR3 amino acids: CASGTSGGNTGELFF. In DNA, the CDR3 is TGTGCCAGCGGGACTAGCGGGGGAAACACCGGGGAGCTGTTTTTT.

Concerning this clonotype itself: An end of the junction does not agree with germline; a read error may underlie this. This rearrangement joins TRBV11-3 to TRBJ2-3, with no clear D. The germline V gene encodes CDR1 SGHNT and CDR2 YENEEA. The CDR3 contains 16 residues. Here the CDR3 reads CTSSHRRKTSTDTQYF. CDR3 coding DNA: TGTACCAGCAGCCACCGCAGGAAAACTAGCACAGATACGCAGTATTTT.

The chain recombines TRBV7-2 with TRBJ1-1, with TRBD1 matching 7 bases. V lost 4 bases to trimming and J lost 6 bases; unmatched junction nucleotides: 8. The germline gives CDR1 SGHTA, CDR2 FQGNSA. The CDR3 contains 14 residues. The CDR3 DNA follows: TGTGCCAGCAGCTCTAGACAGGGAAAATCTGAAGCTTTCTTT. Translation: CASSSRQGKSEAFF.

The chain combines TRBV5-1 with TRBJ1-5; D is unresolved. CDR1 SGHRS and CDR2 YFSETQ come from the germline V gene. The CDR3 has 15 amino acids. V was shortened by 0 bases and J by 6 bases, with 13 bases between the two germline ends. The CDR3 DNA sequence: TGCGCCAGCAGCTTGGGGGTTCAGGTCGGTCAGCCCCAGCATTTT. Translating it yields CASSLGVQVGQPQHF.

This chain uses TRBV19 with TRBJ1-6; perhaps TRBD1 as D (5 bases). Germline CDR1 and CDR2: LNHDA and SQIVND (reference sequence). This CDR3 spans 13 amino acids. Trimming stripped 6 bases from V and 5 bases from J, with 8 bases between. The CDR3 DNA reads as TGTGCCAGTAGCGACAGCCATAATTCACCCCTCCACTTT. Translation: CASSDSHNSPLHF.

This clonotype was recorded a few times. This chain links TRBV7-9 with TRBJ1-2; 8 nucleotides agree with TRBD1. The CDR3 contains 15 residues. Germline assignment: CDR1 SEHNR and CDR2 FQNEAQ (reference sequence). V was pared by 5 bases and J by 0 bases, with 5 bases of the junction left unmatched. CDR3 loop: CASSLRTGTNYGYTF. In DNA, the CDR3 is TGTGCCAGCAGCCTAAGGACAGGGACTAACTATGGCTACACCTTC.

The chain joins TRBV27 to TRBJ2-6; D unclear. Germline assignment: CDR1 MNHEY and CDR2 SMNVEV (reference sequence). V was pared by 6 bases and J by 4 bases, with 4 bases between. This CDR3 region has 12 residues. CDR3 protein: CASRRGANVLTF. The DNA for the CDR3 is TGTGCCAGCAGGCGAGGGGCCAACGTCCTGACTTTC. Filled out from reference TRBV27 and TRBJ2-6, the complete variable domain reads EAQVTQNPRYLITVTGKKLTVTCSQNMNHEYMSWYRQDPGLGLRQIYYSMNVEVTDKGDVPEGYKVSRKEKRNFPLILESPSPNQTSLYFCASRRGANVLTFGAGSRLTVL.

The chain carries TRBV7-9 and TRBJ2-1; D perhaps matches TRBD2 (6 bases). CDR1 is SEHNR, CDR2 FQNEAQ, per germline (reference sequence). CDR3 length equals 13 residues. Between the trimmed V and J ends, which lost 1 base and 10 bases, there was a span of 11 bases. As DNA, the CDR3 is TGTGCCAGCAGCTTAGAAGCTGCGGGGGAGCAGTTCTTC. It translates to CASSLEAAGEQFF.

This clonotype occurred a few times. The gene calls are TRBV7-8 and TRBJ2-1; D tentatively reads TRBD1 or TRBD2 (5 bases each). Trimming shortened V by 3 bases and J by 3 bases, and 12 bases separated the two germline ends. The CDR3 contains 15 residues. CDR1 SGHVS and CDR2 FQNEAQ come from the germline V gene. CDR3: CASSFSGAGYNEQFF. In nucleotides, the CDR3 is TGTGCCAGCAGCTTTAGTGGGGCGGGCTACAATGAGCAGTTCTTC.

The chain links TRBV18 to TRBJ2-7, with 7 bases identical to TRBD1. V lost 3 bases, J lost 1 base, and 6 bases stayed unmatched. This CDR3 comprises 15 residues. Germline V gene sequence: CDR1 KGHSH, CDR2 LQKENI. The CDR3 DNA is TGTGCCAGCTCACCTTACACAGGGGTTTCCTACGAGCAGTACTTC. This translates into CASSPYTGVSYEQYF.

The V and J genes are TRBV5-4 and TRBJ2-2; the D is unclear. This CDR3 spans 12 amino acids. V lost 1 base, J lost 6 bases, and 4 bases lay in between. Germline V gene data show CDR1 as SGHNT and CDR2 as YYREEE (reference sequence). Here the CDR3 DNA reads TGTGCCAGCAGCTTGAGTGCCGGGGAGCTGTTTTTT. Translation gives CASSLSAGELFF.

This clonotype was detected only a few times. This chain joins TRBV5-6 and TRBJ1-2; no firm D call. Trimming left V 0 bases short and J 11 bases short, with 17 bases between. CDR1 and CDR2 from the germline V gene are SGHDT and YYEEEE. The CDR3 totals 14 residues. CDR3 coding DNA: TGTGCCAGCAGCTTGGGTCAGACCTACGGGTCTTACACCTTC. Encoded protein: CASSLGQTYGSYTF.

This clonotype occurred a few times. This chain joins TRBV20-1 and TRBJ2-5; TRBD2 matches at 16 bases. CDR1 is DFQATT, CDR2 SNEGSKA, per germline (reference sequence). Trimming removed 6 bases from V and 5 bases from J; junction bases left unmatched: 6. The CDR3 extends over 15 amino acids. The CDR3 loop reads CSASGLAGGSETQYF. The CDR3 nucleotides read TGCAGTGCCTCGGGACTAGCGGGGGGGTCTGAGACCCAGTACTTC.

There are a few counts of this clonotype. V and J are TRBV12-3 or TRBV12-4 and TRBJ1-3; D remains ambiguous. V gave up 0 bases and J gave up 4 bases, with 10 bases separating them. The length of the CDR3 is 15 residues. CDR3 coding DNA: TGTGCCAGCAGTTTAGCGGGCAGAGGGGGAAACACCATATATTTT. This gives the protein CASSLAGRGGNTIYF.

V usage is TRBV10-3 and J usage is TRBJ1-1, with 7 positions matching TRBD1. The junction had 15 bases not matched to a gene; V was cut back by 6 bases and J by 5 bases. Germline CDR1 ENHRY, CDR2 SYGVKD. This CDR3 contains 16 residues. CDR3 amino acids: CAISPTGEGGFTEAFF. The DNA of the CDR3 is TGTGCCATCAGCCCCACAGGGGAGGGAGGTTTTACTGAAGCTTTCTTT.

By proportion, this clonotype is medium-sized. The rearrangement uses TRBV27 and TRBJ2-2; D might be TRBD2 (6 bases). V shed 3 bases and J shed 4 bases, with 6 bases lying between them. The length of the CDR3 is 13 residues. Germline lookup yields CDR1 MNHEY and CDR2 SMNVEV (reference sequence). The CDR3 protein is CASSFGGTGELFF. DNA for the CDR3: TGTGCCAGCAGTTTCGGGGGCACCGGGGAGCTGTTTTTT.

The J gene is TRBJ2-7, the V gene TRBV23-1; 8 nucleotides agree with TRBD1. TRBV23-1 is known as an ORF, though its function is uncertain. CDR3 length: 14 amino acids. V was clipped by 3 bases and J by 6 bases; unmatched bases: 7. CDR3 bases: TGCGCCAGCAGTCACCGGGACAGGCCCCTCGAGCAGTACTTC. This translates into CASSHRDRPLEQYF.

This clonotype has more than one count but fewer than ten. The chain carries TRBV9 and TRBJ2-1; D not resolved. Germline values: CDR1 SGDLS, CDR2 YYNGEE. V was clipped by 0 bases and J by 6 bases, with 7 bases between them. CDR3 length equals 13 residues. The CDR3 sequence: CASSVGGVNEQFF. As DNA, the CDR3 is TGTGCCAGCAGCGTAGGTGGGGTCAATGAGCAGTTCTTC.

The chain uses TRBV5-1 and TRBJ2-2; possibly TRBD1 for D (5 bases). The CDR3 runs 16 residues. The V end was cut by 0 bases, the J end by 2 bases, with 11 bases between. CDR1 SGHRS and CDR2 YFSETQ come from the germline V gene. The CDR3 sequence: CASSLVPGHNTGELFF. The CDR3 DNA is TGCGCCAGCAGCTTGGTCCCTGGACACAACACCGGGGAGCTGTTTTTT.

This clonotype was seen a handful of times. The chain has TRBV10-3 and TRBJ1-1; D is unresolved. Germline lookup yields CDR1 ENHRY and CDR2 SYGVKD. Trimming removed 1 base at V and 1 base at J, with 13 bases between. The CDR3 is 16 amino acids. DNA of the CDR3: TGTGCCATCAGTGAGTTGACTTCGACCCGGAACACTGAAGCTTTCTTT. Amino acids: CAISELTSTRNTEAFF.

V usage is TRBV5-4 and J usage is TRBJ2-5; no clear D gene. CDR3 length: 10 amino acids. V was cut by 7 bases and J by 4 bases, with 5 bases left in between. The V gene's germline CDR1 is SGHNT and CDR2 YYREEE (reference sequence). CDR3 amino acids: CASGRETQYF. CDR3 nucleotide sequence: TGTGCCAGCGGCAGAGAGACCCAGTACTTC.

The chain recombines TRBV6-1 with TRBJ1-2, with 10 bases aligning to TRBD1. The CDR3 is 16 residues long. Germline trimming cut 6 bases from V and 1 base from J; bases unmatched to any gene: 8. The germline V gene has CDR1 MNHNS and CDR2 SASEGT. CDR3 amino acids: CASRSSGTGVNYGYTF. CDR3 bases: TGTGCCAGCAGATCATCCGGGACAGGGGTTAACTATGGCTACACCTTC.

This clonotype has a handful of counts. The chain uses TRBV7-2 and TRBJ1-1; D remains unclear. CDR1 and CDR2 (germline): SGHTA, FQGNSA. V gave up 6 bases and J gave up 1 base, with 9 bases separating them. The CDR3 is 13 residues long. DNA for the CDR3: TGTGCCAGCAGGAGACCGACGAACACTGAAGCTTTCTTT. It yields the protein CASRRPTNTEAFF.

This rearrangement joins TRBV28 to TRBJ2-1, with 10 bases fitting TRBD2. CDR1 MDHEN and CDR2 SYDVKM come from the germline V gene. The V and J ends lost 5 bases and 4 bases, in that order; junction bases with no gene match: 2. The CDR3 is 14 residues long. CDR3 in DNA: TGTGCCAGCAGTCCTAGCGGGGGTTACAATGAGCAGTTCTTC. As protein: CASSPSGGYNEQFF.

This clonotype was detected only a few times. The gene calls are TRBV10-1 and TRBJ2-7; TRBD2 matches 7 bases. Germline V CDR1 and CDR2: WNHNN, SYGVQD (reference sequence). V shed 1 base, J shed 6 bases, and the junction held 6 bases outside the gene matches. The CDR3 covers 14 residues. CDR3 bases: TGCGCCAGCAGTGAGTGGGGAGGGTCAGGCGAGCAGTACTTC. Translation gives CASSEWGGSGEQYF.

This clonotype occurred a few times. The chain combines TRBV6-1 with TRBJ1-1; no clear D gene. In germline, CDR1 is MNHNS, CDR2 SASEGT. The CDR3 consists of 13 residues. V was cut by 11 bases and J by 1 base, with 14 bases left in between. DNA for the CDR3: TGTGCCGGATGGGGTGCAGCGAACACTGAAGCTTTCTTT. The encoded protein is CAGWGAANTEAFF.

The sample holds a few counts of this clonotype. The rearrangement links TRBV6-5 to TRBJ2-5; 9 positions match TRBD2. The germline V gene encodes CDR1 MNHEY and CDR2 SVGAGI. The V gene end was trimmed by 0 bases and the J gene end by 5 bases; junction bases not matched to a gene: 4. The length of the CDR3 is 15 residues. CDR3 loop: CASSYSRGGAETQYF. CDR3 in DNA: TGTGCCAGCAGTTACTCGCGCGGGGGGGCGGAGACCCAGTACTTC.